These 17 T cell receptor beta chains share one sample of origin, sequenced in a study of blood T cell repertoires in COVID-19. Clones were read by immunoSEQ multiplex PCR, and TCRdb kept only the in-frame ones, dropping some. The repertoire includes nearly 300,000 clones, more than 70% of them detected once, and under 8% sits in the top ten. The sequencing input was peripheral blood. These receptors all come from a woman aged 30 to 39 who had recovered from COVID-19.

The chain has TRBV4-1 and TRBJ2-2; unclear D gene. V was pared by 6 bases and J by 6 bases, with 17 bases between. Germline CDR1 and CDR2: MGHRA and YSYEKL. The CDR3 length is 15 residues. The CDR3 is CASRGSGSLPGELFF. The CDR3, as DNA: TGCGCCAGCAGGGGTTCCGGGTCTCTGCCCGGGGAGCTGTTTTTT.

V usage is TRBV18 and J usage is TRBJ1-1, with 9 bases lining up with TRBD1. The CDR3 sequence is 17 residues long. V lost 6 bases, J lost 0 bases, and 11 bases stayed unmatched. Germline V lookup: CDR1 KGHSH, CDR2 LQKENI. The CDR3 DNA follows: TGTGCCAGCTCCCGCGCCGGGACAGGGTTCATGAACACTGAAGCTTTCTTT. Amino acids: CASSRAGTGFMNTEAFF.

The chain is built from TRBV7-2 and TRBJ2-1; TRBD2 aligns across 9 bases. V dropped 6 bases and J dropped 5; count of bases not matched to a gene: 5. This CDR3 has 14 residues. Germline V gene sequence: CDR1 SGHTA, CDR2 FQGNSA. CDR3 sequence (DNA): TGTGCCAGCAGAATAGCGGGGGCGGACAATGAGCAGTTCTTC. It encodes CASRIAGADNEQFF.

The count of this clone is one. V is TRBV5-6 and J is TRBJ2-2; D might be TRBD2 (5 bases). CDR1 and CDR2 from the germline V gene are SGHDT and YYEEEE. The CDR3 spans 14 residues. The V and J ends lost 3 bases and 7 bases respectively, with 13 bases between them. The CDR3 here is CASSSGMFVGELFF. The CDR3 DNA reads as TGTGCCAGCAGCTCGGGGATGTTTGTCGGGGAGCTGTTTTTT.

In this sample, this clone turned up a few times. The rearrangement joins TRBV4-2 to TRBJ1-2, with TRBD1 matching over 8 bases. Germline lookup yields CDR1 LGHNA and CDR2 YNFKEQ. The trim removed 0 bases at V and 4 bases at J, leaving 7 bases unmatched. The CDR3 totals 16 residues. CDR3 bases: TGTGCCAGCAGCCAAGATCCCGGACAGGGTAGCTATGGCTACACCTTC. Translated: CASSQDPGQGSYGYTF.

J is TRBJ2-3 and V is TRBV2; 7 bases match TRBD2. Per germline, CDR1 SNHLY and CDR2 FYNNEI. The CDR3 loop spans 13 amino acids. V shed 7 bases, J shed 8 bases, and the junction held 9 bases outside the gene matches. CDR3 bases: TGTGCCAGCAATCCCGATCCGGGAGGTACGCAGTATTTT. Its protein product is CASNPDPGGTQYF.

The J gene is TRBJ2-5, the V gene TRBV25-1, with 7 bases fitting TRBD1. This CDR3 is built from 15 residues. Per the germline V gene, CDR1 is MGHDK and CDR2 is SYGVNS. V shed 1 base, J shed 3 bases, and the junction held 5 bases outside the gene matches. This CDR3 reads CASSESGQIEETQYF. The CDR3 DNA reads as TGTGCCAGCAGTGAATCGGGACAGATAGAAGAGACCCAGTACTTC.

The V call is TRBV6-6, the J call TRBJ2-3; 8 nucleotides line up with TRBD1. CDR3 size: 12 residues. The germline gives CDR1 MNHNY, CDR2 SVGAGI (reference sequence). Trimming removed 6 bases from V and 9 bases from J; junction bases left unmatched: 5. In nucleotides, the CDR3 is TGTGCCAGCAGGCACAGACAGGGGACGCAGTATTTT. The encoded protein is CASRHRQGTQYF.

The chain couples TRBV13 to TRBJ2-1; 12 bases fit TRBD2. The V gene's germline CDR1 is PRHDT and CDR2 FYEKMQ (reference sequence). J gave up 5 bases and V 4 bases, and 9 bases lay outside the gene matches. The CDR3 contains 17 residues. The CDR3: CASSSRTSGVLHNEQFF. The CDR3 nucleotides read TGTGCCAGCAGCTCCAGGACTAGCGGGGTACTACACAATGAGCAGTTCTTC.

The genes are TRBV27 and TRBJ1-5; a possible D gene is TRBD1 (6 bases). CDR3 length equals 14 residues. CDR1 is MNHEY, CDR2 SMNVEV, per germline (reference sequence). V lost 5 bases, J lost 4 bases, and 12 bases lay in between. CDR3: CASSLQGLNQPQHF. Here the CDR3 DNA reads TGTGCCAGCAGTCTACAGGGACTAAATCAGCCCCAGCATTTT.

The CDR3 sequence: CASSPLAGGPLSEQFF. Here the CDR3 DNA reads TGTGCCAGCAGCCCGCTAGCGGGGGGGCCTCTTAGTGAGCAGTTCTTC. The V and J genes are TRBV11-2 and TRBJ2-1, with 12 bases lining up with TRBD2. The V segment lost 5 bases and the J segment 9 bases; nucleotides outside the gene matches: 11. Germline lookup yields CDR1 SGHAT and CDR2 FQNNGV. The CDR3 has 16 residues.

The V call is TRBV6-5, the J call TRBJ1-1; TRBD1 matches 7 bases. Germline trimming cut 10 bases from V and 2 bases from J; bases unmatched to any gene: 4. Per the germline V gene, CDR1 is MNHEY and CDR2 is SVGAGI. The CDR3 length is 12 residues. CDR3 sequence: CANTGDNTEAFF. In DNA form, the CDR3 reads TGTGCCAACACAGGGGACAACACTGAAGCTTTCTTT.

CDR3 in amino acids: CASREGQAVSYEQYF. The CDR3 bases are TGTGCCAGCAGGGAAGGACAGGCGGTATCCTACGAGCAGTACTTC. J is TRBJ2-7 and V is TRBV6-6; TRBD1 matches at 7 bases. V lost 6 bases to trimming and J lost 1 base; unmatched junction nucleotides: 9. Germline V gene sequence: CDR1 MNHNY, CDR2 SVGAGI (reference sequence). The CDR3 is 15 amino acids.

V usage is TRBV6-5 and J usage is TRBJ1-6; 7 positions match TRBD1. The germline CDR1 and CDR2 sequences are MNHEY and SVGAGI. V lost 5 bases to trimming and J lost 10 bases; unmatched junction nucleotides: 11. This CDR3 contains 15 residues. For the CDR3, the DNA is TGTGCCAGCAGTCGACAGGGCTTATTAGGATCACCCCTCCACTTT. It translates to CASSRQGLLGSPLHF.

The chain employs TRBV9 and TRBJ1-1; a weak D match, TRBD1 (5 bases). The V and J ends lost 4 bases and 6 bases respectively, with 16 bases between them. There are 14 residues in the CDR3. Germline V lookup: CDR1 SGDLS, CDR2 YYNGEE. The CDR3 DNA reads TGTGCCAGCAGCCCTAACCGCAGGGTTGCTGAAGCTTTCTTT. It is translated as CASSPNRRVAEAFF.

The chain combines TRBV27 with TRBJ1-5, with D hard to call. The germline gives CDR1 MNHEY, CDR2 SMNVEV (reference sequence). The V gene lost 8 bases and the J gene lost 7 bases, with 12 bases spanning the gap. This CDR3 is 12 amino acids long. CDR3 DNA sequence: TGTGCCAGCTGCATCCGCGGGCAGCCCCAGCATTTT. Translated, it gives CASCIRGQPQHF.

This rearrangement joins TRBV10-3 to TRBJ1-3, with TRBD1 matching over 7 bases. V shed 3 bases and J 0 bases; nucleotides not matched to a gene: 5. In germline, CDR1 is ENHRY, CDR2 SYGVKD. This CDR3 is built from 16 residues. CDR3 nucleotides: TGTGCCATCAGTGATGAGGGGGACAGCTCTGGAAACACCATATATTTT. It yields the protein CAISDEGDSSGNTIYF.